This T cell receptor (beta chain) was sequenced for a study of shared clonotypes between healthy human individuals. Notes on this clone: An end of the junction differs from the germline gene, which may be a read error.

The assay was immunoSEQ multiplex PCR, and TCRdb's table has in-frame clones only and misses some. This sample has more than 1.2 million clones, with about 98.5% found just once. This sequence originates from a man younger than 45 in good health. The sequencing input was naive CD4+ T cells sorted from blood. Subset in this sample: CD45RA+ positively selected.

The CDR3 is CASSLASWTEGEETQYF. The CDR3 nucleotides are TGTGCTAGCAGCTTAGCCTCATGGACAGAGGGAGAAGAGACCCAGTACTTC. This sequence joins TRBV7-7 and TRBJ2-5, with D possibly being TRBD1 (6 bases). Germline assignment: CDR1 SSHAT and CDR2 FNYEAQ (reference sequence). This CDR3 has 17 residues. The full variable domain, in which reference TRBV7-7 and TRBJ2-5 provide the parts outside the CDR3, is GAGVSQSPRYKVTKRGQDVTLRCDPISSHATLYWYQQALGQGPEFLTYFNYEAQPDKSGLPSDRFSAERPEGSISTLTIQRTEQRDSAMYRCASSLASWTEGEETQYFGPGTRLLVL.